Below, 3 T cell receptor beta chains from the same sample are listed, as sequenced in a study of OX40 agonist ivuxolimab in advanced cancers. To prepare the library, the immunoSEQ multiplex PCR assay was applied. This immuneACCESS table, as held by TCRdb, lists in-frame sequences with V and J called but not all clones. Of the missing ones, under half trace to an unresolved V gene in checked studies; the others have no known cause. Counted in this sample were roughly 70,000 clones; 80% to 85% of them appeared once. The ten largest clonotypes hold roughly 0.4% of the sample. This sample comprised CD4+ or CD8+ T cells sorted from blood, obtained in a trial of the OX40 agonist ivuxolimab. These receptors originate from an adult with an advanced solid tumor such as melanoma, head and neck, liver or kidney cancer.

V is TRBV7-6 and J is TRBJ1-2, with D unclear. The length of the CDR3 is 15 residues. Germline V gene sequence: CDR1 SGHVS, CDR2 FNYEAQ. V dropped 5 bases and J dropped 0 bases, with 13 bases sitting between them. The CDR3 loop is CASSDRGFSNYGYTF. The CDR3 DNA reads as TGTGCCAGCAGCGATCGGGGATTTTCTAACTATGGCTACACCTTC.

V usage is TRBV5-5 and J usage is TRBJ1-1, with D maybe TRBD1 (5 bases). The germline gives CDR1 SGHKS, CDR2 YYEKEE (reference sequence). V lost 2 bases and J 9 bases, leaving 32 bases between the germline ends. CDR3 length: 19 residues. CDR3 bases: TGTGCCAGCAGCTTTTCCGGGACGGATACCACAGTATACATTGGCAAAGCTTTCTTT. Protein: CASSFSGTDTTVYIGKAFF. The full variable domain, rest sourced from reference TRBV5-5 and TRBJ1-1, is DAGVTQSPTHLIKTRGQQVTLRCSPISGHKSVSWYQQVLGQGPQFIFQYYEKEERGRGNFPDRFSARQFPNYSSELNVNALLLGDSALYLCASSFSGTDTTVYIGKAFFGQGTRLTVV.

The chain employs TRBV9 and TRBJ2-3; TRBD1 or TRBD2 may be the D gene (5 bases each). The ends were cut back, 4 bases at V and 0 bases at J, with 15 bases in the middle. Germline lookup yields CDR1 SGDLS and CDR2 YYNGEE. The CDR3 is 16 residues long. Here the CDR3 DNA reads TGTGCCAGCAGCCCAGGAGGCAGGGTTAGCACAGATACGCAGTATTTT. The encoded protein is CASSPGGRVSTDTQYF.